A single sample is the source of the 31 T cell receptor beta chains below, sequenced in a study of human T cells and chemical hapten exposure (TCRdb year 2021). What the time point label conveys for this sample: pre-sensitization, week 0. This specimen's treatment or condition label, per the study, means: therapeutic diphenylcyclopropenone sensitization with weekly scalp DPC. Receptor amplification or capture employed RACE. Sequencing was carried out with a NextSeq 500. Using fastp at Q25 and MiXCR, TCRdb reprocessed the public reads and kept productive beta chains. Rows are combined by CDR3 protein, so each entry shows the most common genes and DNA. In this sample the table shows more than 300,000 distinct CDR3 sequences, roughly 4.6% of which occur a single time. Of the sample, around 2.6% falls within the top ten clones. The sample was whole blood, taken in connection with sensitization to the hapten diphenylcyclopropenone (DPC). The receptors here all came from a woman in her 50s with alopecia areata. Some clones in this sample may be carry-over from other donors' samples.

The chain joins TRBV4-1 to TRBJ1-1, with D unclear. Trimming took off 0 bases at V and 1 base at J, with 12 bases between the two ends. There are 16 residues in the CDR3. CDR1 and CDR2 from the germline V gene are MGHRA and YSYEKL. The CDR3 loop is CASSQDQMGKNTEAFF. The CDR3 DNA sequence: TGCGCCAGCAGCCAAGATCAAATGGGGAAGAACACTGAAGCTTTCTTT.

V and J are TRBV29-1 and TRBJ1-4, with 7 nucleotides matching TRBD1. Germline V gene sequence: CDR1 SQVTM, CDR2 ANQGSEA. V lost 4 bases and J lost 2; bases outside the gene matches: 4. The CDR3 runs to 14 residues. CDR3 region: CSVADRPTNEKLFF. The CDR3 DNA reads as TGCAGCGTTGCGGACAGGCCCACTAATGAAAAACTGTTTTTT. Variable domain in full (rest from reference TRBV29-1 and TRBJ1-4): SAVISQKPSRDICQRGTSLTIQCQVDSQVTMMFWYRQQPGQSLTLIATANQGSEATYESGFVIDKFPISRPNLTFSTLTVSNMSPEDSSIYLCSVADRPTNEKLFFGSGTQLSVL.

The V call is TRBV20-1, the J call TRBJ2-3, with unresolved D. From germline, CDR1 is DFQATT and CDR2 SNEGSKA (reference sequence). The CDR3 is 15 residues long. V was clipped by 0 bases and J by 5 bases, with 15 bases between them. The DNA of the CDR3 is TGCAGTGCTAGAGAGAGGACGGCCACGTTAGATACGCAGTATTTT. Its protein is CSARERTATLDTQYF.

This clonotype was picked up a small number of times. The chain combines TRBV29-1 with TRBJ2-1; 12 bases are a match to TRBD1. This CDR3 comprises 13 residues. Germline values: CDR1 SQVTM, CDR2 ANQGSEA. Trimming removed 7 bases from V and 9 bases from J; junction bases left unmatched: 7. DNA for the CDR3: TGCAGCGCCGGGACAGGGGGCCCCGGTGAGCAGTTCTTC. It codes for CSAGTGGPGEQFF.

This clonotype was seen many times. This chain's CDR3 is CASSLLGRGDEQYF. DNA for the CDR3: TGTGCCAGCAGTTTATTGGGCAGAGGAGACGAGCAGTACTTC. This sequence joins TRBV27 and TRBJ2-7; D gene unclear. The germline V gene encodes CDR1 MNHEY and CDR2 SMNVEV (reference sequence). This CDR3 is 14 amino acids long. V was cut by 1 base and J by 5 bases, with 12 bases left in between.

The chain is built from TRBV13 and TRBJ1-2; D is perhaps TRBD1 (5 bases). The CDR3 runs to 14 residues. V lost 5 bases, J lost 1 base, and 11 bases lay in between. Germline loops: CDR1 PRHDT, CDR2 FYEKMQ (reference sequence). CDR3 DNA: TGTGCCAGCAGCCTGGGACGGCTTAACTATGGCTACACCTTC. Translated, it gives CASSLGRLNYGYTF.

This clonotype was picked up a small number of times. The chain combines TRBV5-1 with TRBJ2-1, with 11 bases identical to TRBD2. The CDR3 has 15 residues. With 2 bases clipped from V and 7 bases from J, the junction kept 5 bases outside the gene matches. Germline CDR1 and CDR2: SGHRS and YFSETQ. The chain's CDR3 is CASSFSGGAVNEQFF. CDR3 DNA: TGCGCCAGCAGCTTTAGCGGGGGGGCCGTGAATGAGCAGTTCTTC.

This clonotype has more than one count but fewer than ten. The chain uses TRBV6-5 and TRBJ1-2; a weak D match, TRBD1 (6 bases). The CDR3 is 17 amino acids. V was cut by 3 bases and J by 0 bases, with 17 bases left in between. Looked up from germline, CDR1 is MNHEY and CDR2 is SVGAGI. The CDR3 DNA reads TGTGCCAGCAGTTATGGTGGGGGGCTAGATACTAACTATGGCTACACCTTC. It yields the protein CASSYGGGLDTNYGYTF.

This clonotype occurred many times. The CDR3 protein is CASSARRTSGYNEQFF. CDR3 sequence (DNA): TGTGCCAGCAGCGCCCGACGGACTAGCGGATACAATGAGCAGTTCTTC. The chain has TRBV3-1 and TRBJ2-1; 10 bases fit TRBD2. This CDR3 is 16 amino acids long. Looked up from germline, CDR1 is LGHDT and CDR2 is YNNKEL (reference sequence). V lost 5 bases and J lost 4; bases outside the gene matches: 8.

The table lists this clonotype with many counts. The chain employs TRBV28 and TRBJ1-4; 7 nucleotides line up with TRBD1. V lost 5 bases to trimming and J lost 8 bases; unmatched junction nucleotides: 8. The germline gives CDR1 MDHEN, CDR2 SYDVKM. The CDR3 covers 14 residues. The CDR3 is CASSMGQNLEKLFF. Written as DNA, the CDR3 is TGTGCCAGCAGTATGGGACAGAACCTAGAAAAACTGTTTTTT.

This clonotype showed up just a few times. This rearrangement joins TRBV2 to TRBJ2-5; D not certain. V lost 11 bases and J 0 bases, leaving 19 bases between the germline ends. The CDR3 runs to 15 residues. The V gene's germline CDR1 is SNHLY and CDR2 FYNNEI. In DNA, the CDR3 is TGTGCCGAAGGAATAAGGCCTTGGTACCAAGAGACCCAGTACTTC. Its translation: CAEGIRPWYQETQYF.

This clonotype was seen ten or more times. This sequence joins TRBV20-1 and TRBJ2-3; D possibly uses TRBD1 or TRBD2 (5 bases each). Trimming removed 0 bases from V and 6 bases from J, with 16 bases in between. The CDR3 is 15 residues long. Germline V gene data show CDR1 as DFQATT and CDR2 as SNEGSKA (reference sequence). The CDR3 is CSARDRGPWDDTQYF. The CDR3 nucleotides are TGCAGTGCTAGAGATCGAGGACCTTGGGACGATACGCAGTATTTT.

This clonotype came up many times. The CDR3 nucleotides are TGTGCCAGCAGTTATGTAGGAGGACTAGCGGGAGTCTTCAATACGCAGTATTTT. It specifies CASSYVGGLAGVFNTQYF. The V gene is TRBV6-2 or TRBV6-3, the J gene TRBJ2-3; 13 bases fit TRBD2. Germline V CDR1 and CDR2: MNHEY, SVGEGT. There are 18 residues in the CDR3. The V gene end was trimmed by 3 bases and the J gene end by 7 bases; junction bases not matched to a gene: 13.

This clonotype was seen repeatedly, ten times or more. This chain connects TRBV29-1 to TRBJ2-7; D may match TRBD1 or TRBD2 (5 bases each). Trimming removed 6 bases at V and 0 bases at J, with 12 bases between. Germline values: CDR1 SQVTM, CDR2 ANQGSEA. This CDR3 comprises 13 residues. For the CDR3, the DNA is TGCAGCGTCCGGGGCCTCAGCTCCTACGAGCAGTACTTC. Protein product: CSVRGLSSYEQYF.

At least ten counts were recorded for this clonotype. The V call is TRBV7-8, the J call TRBJ1-6; D is uncertain. This CDR3 region has 14 residues. The V gene lost 5 bases and the J gene lost 5 bases, with 10 bases spanning the gap. Looked up from germline, CDR1 is SGHVS and CDR2 is FQNEAQ. The CDR3 sequence: CASSVARDNSPLHF. CDR3 in DNA: TGTGCCAGCAGCGTGGCGCGGGATAATTCACCCCTCCACTTT.

This clonotype was detected many times. The gene calls are TRBV10-3 and TRBJ2-7; perhaps TRBD2 as D (7 bases). Germline V CDR1 and CDR2: ENHRY, SYGVKD. The CDR3 contains 13 residues. V dropped 9 bases and J dropped 2 bases, with 14 bases sitting between them. CDR3 loop: CAMKGRDTYEQYF. The CDR3 DNA sequence: TGTGCCATGAAGGGGAGGGACACCTACGAGCAGTACTTC.

V is TRBV24-1 and J is TRBJ2-2, with 8 bases aligning to TRBD2. The CDR3 length is 19 residues. The germline V gene has CDR1 KGHDR and CDR2 SFDVKD. With V trimmed by 2 bases and J by 6 bases, 16 bases remained unmatched. The CDR3 spells CATSDSPGLESGYPGELFF. As DNA, the CDR3 is TGTGCCACCAGTGATTCCCCGGGACTAGAAAGTGGGTACCCCGGGGAGCTGTTTTTT.

At least ten counts were recorded for this clonotype. The genes are TRBV20-1 and TRBJ1-4; possible D gene TRBD1, 5 bases. The CDR3 loop spans 14 amino acids. Germline-derived CDR1 and CDR2 are DFQATT and SNEGSKA (reference sequence). V was clipped by 5 bases and J by 0 bases, with 10 bases between them. CDR3 in amino acids: CSASPRATNEKLFF. The CDR3 DNA sequence: TGCAGTGCTTCTCCCAGGGCAACTAATGAAAAACTGTTTTTT.

The chain is built from TRBV5-1 and TRBJ2-3, with D possibly being TRBD1 or TRBD2 (6 bases each). V was shortened by 5 bases and J by 3 bases, with 13 bases between the two germline ends. This CDR3 has 14 amino acids. Germline CDR1 reads SGHRS; CDR2 reads YFSETQ. CDR3 nucleotide sequence: TGCGCCAGCAGATGGGGGGCAGGGACAGATACGCAGTATTTT. Its translation is CASRWGAGTDTQYF.

The chain joins TRBV9 to TRBJ1-1, with D possibly matching TRBD1 (5 bases). CDR3 size: 15 residues. Trimming left V 4 bases short and J 2 bases short, with 15 bases between. Germline-derived CDR1 and CDR2 are SGDLS and YYNGEE. Written as DNA, the CDR3 is TGTGCCAGCAGCTCCGAACCGACAGATAACACTGAAGCTTTCTTT. This codes for CASSSEPTDNTEAFF.

This clonotype was counted a few times. The chain uses TRBV19 and TRBJ2-7; possibly TRBD1 or TRBD2 for D (6 bases each). This CDR3 has 14 amino acids. Trimming took 3 bases from V and 3 from J, leaving 12 bases between them. Germline V gives CDR1 LNHDA, CDR2 SQIVND (reference sequence). CDR3 coding DNA: TGTGCCAGTAGTATGAGCAGGGGAGGCTACGAGCAGTACTTC. Residues: CASSMSRGGYEQYF. Complete variable domain (other parts from reference TRBV19 and TRBJ2-7): DGGITQSPKYLFRKEGQNVTLSCEQNLNHDAMYWYRQDPGQGLRLIYYSQIVNDFQKGDIAEGYSVSREKKESFPLTVTSAQKNPTAFYLCASSMSRGGYEQYFGPGTRLTVT.

This clonotype showed up just a few times. V and J are TRBV7-2 and TRBJ1-1, with TRBD1 identical over 8 bases. Germline CDR1 SGHTA, CDR2 FQGNSA. The junction had 11 bases not matched to a gene; V was cut back by 5 bases and J by 6 bases. The CDR3 has 15 amino acids. Here the CDR3 reads CASSPLGTGGAEAFF. The CDR3, as DNA: TGTGCCAGCAGCCCCCTGGGGACAGGCGGCGCTGAAGCTTTCTTT.

Details on this clonotype: This may arise from a read error, as a much more abundant clone is one base away. V usage is TRBV5-1 and J usage is TRBJ2-7; D is unresolved. V lost 0 bases to trimming and J lost 3 bases, with 10 bases between them. The V gene's germline CDR1 is SGHRS and CDR2 YFSETQ. There are 14 residues in the CDR3. CDR3 in DNA: TGCGCCAGCAGCTTGGGGAACGGTGGCTACGAGCAGTACTTC. Its protein is CASSLGNGGYEQYF.

This clonotype was observed at least ten times. The CDR3 nucleotides read TGTGCCAGCAGTCCGCAGGGTTTAGAGACCCAGTACTTC. It specifies CASSPQGLETQYF. The chain joins TRBV28 to TRBJ2-5, with D perhaps TRBD1 (5 bases). Germline CDR1 and CDR2: MDHEN and SYDVKM. This CDR3 spans 13 amino acids. Trimming removed 5 bases from V and 4 bases from J, with 11 bases in between.

This clonotype was seen more than once but under ten times. The CDR3 DNA follows: TGTGCCAGCAGCTCTAGCGGGAGTTCCTCAGATACGCAGTATTTT. Amino acid sequence: CASSSSGSSSDTQYF. The rearrangement uses TRBV7-7 and TRBJ2-3; TRBD2 agrees at 10 bases. Per the germline V gene, CDR1 is SSHAT and CDR2 is FNYEAQ (reference sequence). This CDR3 region has 15 residues. The trim removed 4 bases at V and 4 bases at J, leaving 5 bases unmatched.

This rearrangement joins TRBV6-1 to TRBJ1-6; D possibly corresponds to TRBD1 (5 bases). CDR3 size: 17 residues. Germline V gene lookup returns CDR1 MNHNS and CDR2 SASEGT. V lost 2 bases to trimming and J lost 7 bases, with 18 bases between them. DNA of the CDR3: TGTGCCAGCAGTGAACAGGAGGGGAAGGGATGGAATTCACCCCTCCACTTT. Translating gives CASSEQEGKGWNSPLHF.

This clonotype was observed a handful of times. The DNA of the CDR3 is TGTGCCAGCAGTTTACTAGCGGGTGAGCAGTTCTTC. Amino acids: CASSLLAGEQFF. This chain links TRBV12-3 or TRBV12-4 with TRBJ2-1; 8 bases align to TRBD2. The length of the CDR3 is 12 residues. V lost 2 bases, J lost 9 bases, and 0 bases stayed unmatched.

This clonotype was counted a few times. DNA for the CDR3: TGTGCCAGCAGTTTGGGCACGCTAGGCTACACCTTC. Protein product: CASSLGTLGYTF. The rearrangement links TRBV12-3 or TRBV12-4 to TRBJ1-2; no reliable D call. Trimming stripped 3 bases from V and 8 bases from J, with 10 bases between. The CDR3 sequence is 12 residues long.

The genes are TRBV6-2 or TRBV6-3 and TRBJ1-2; 7 bases match TRBD1. After removal of 0 bases from V and 4 bases from J, the junction contained 2 bases not matched to a gene. This CDR3 has 14 residues. The germline V gene encodes CDR1 MNHEY and CDR2 SVGEGT. CDR3 in amino acids: CASSYSRGRYGYTF. As DNA, the CDR3 is TGTGCCAGCAGTTACTCAAGGGGGCGCTATGGCTACACCTTC.

This clonotype was counted many times. The V and J genes are TRBV28 and TRBJ2-2, with D uncertain. V shed 6 bases and J shed 3 bases, with 5 bases lying between them. Germline lookup yields CDR1 MDHEN and CDR2 SYDVKM. The CDR3 runs 12 residues. CDR3 region: CASSPHTGELFF. The CDR3 nucleotides read TGTGCCAGCAGCCCACACACCGGGGAGCTGTTTTTT.

This clonotype occurred many times. The J gene is TRBJ2-2, the V gene TRBV7-2; TRBD2 aligns across 8 bases. The CDR3 covers 15 residues. V gave up 5 bases and J gave up 7 bases; unmatched junction bases: 9. Germline V gives CDR1 SGHTA, CDR2 FQGNSA. The CDR3 region is CASSPPGRAGGELFF. In nucleotides, the CDR3 is TGTGCCAGCAGCCCCCCCGGGAGGGCCGGCGGGGAGCTGTTTTTT.